The clone carrying this TCR beta chain was seen a handful of times. Its antigen remains unknown. Gene names are the mouse ones. The read ends 1 residue early relative to the CDR3; the germline J gene fills the gap. This entry comes from a study of tissue T cells after allogeneic stem cell transplantation. The data were produced by immunoSEQ multiplex PCR, yet TCRdb's version contains in-frame clones alone and is incomplete. This sample has more than 7,000 clones, with roughly 49% found just once. This CDR3 has 12 residues. The V and J ends lost 4 bases and 4 bases respectively, with 8 bases between them. Germline-derived CDR1 and CDR2 are SNHLY and FYNGKV (reference sequence). The time point denotes: mouse harvest day 7 after allogeneic transplant. Tail vein injection delivered 10^7 T-cell-depleted bone marrow cells and 10^6 splenic CD5+ T cells. B6 (H2b) cells into BALB/c (H2d) mice; tissues taken at day 7 or 14.

Whole-study findings and limits: Tissue-detected TCR repertoire was only partly captured by blood and spleen T cells.

The chain carries TRBV3 and TRBJ2-7; maybe TRBD2 (6 bases). Sequencing used gut tissue. The sequence was obtained from a female BALB/c mouse given C57BL/6 T cells with graft-versus-host disease after an allogeneic hematopoietic cell transplant. Incomplete CDR3 DNA: TGTGCCAGCAGCTCCTGGGGTTATGAACAGTAC. This sequence encodes CASSSWGYEQY. The whole CDR3 region reads CASSSWGYEQYF.